These 32 T cell receptor beta chains came from one sample sequenced in a study of cytomegalovirus exposure and HLA in healthy donors. The data were produced by immunoSEQ multiplex PCR, yet TCRdb's version contains in-frame clones alone and is incomplete. The sample has approximately 64,000 clones; roughly 91% are singletons. Sequenced sample: PBMCs. The receptors here all came from a woman younger than 30 in good health and CMV-seronegative.

V usage is TRBV9 and J usage is TRBJ1-3; D not resolved. With 0 bases removed from V and 0 bases from J, the gap between germline ends came to 7 bases. The CDR3 runs to 15 residues. Germline CDR1 SGDLS, CDR2 YYNGEE. Here the CDR3 reads CASSVGHNSGNTIYF. The CDR3 DNA is TGTGCCAGCAGCGTAGGGCACAACTCTGGAAACACCATATATTTT.

The chain joins TRBV9 to TRBJ2-1; D perhaps matches TRBD1 (6 bases). The CDR3 totals 13 residues. CDR1 is SGDLS and CDR2 is YYNGEE in the germline V gene. Trimming stripped 1 base from V and 7 bases from J, with 9 bases between. Here the CDR3 DNA reads TGTGCCAGCAGCGTAACCAGGGGTAATGAGCAGTTCTTC. As protein: CASSVTRGNEQFF.

This rearrangement joins TRBV27 to TRBJ1-2; the D gene is possibly TRBD1 (6 bases). Germline V lookup: CDR1 MNHEY, CDR2 SMNVEV (reference sequence). Trimming shortened V by 3 bases and J by 3 bases, and 11 bases separated the two germline ends. This CDR3 spans 14 amino acids. The CDR3 DNA is TGTGCCAGCAGTTTGATGGGGGCTGACTATGGCTACACCTTC. This encodes CASSLMGADYGYTF.

This rearrangement joins TRBV18 to TRBJ2-1, with 9 bases identical to TRBD2. The CDR3 consists of 14 residues. Germline V gives CDR1 KGHSH, CDR2 LQKENI. The J segment lost 8 bases and the V segment lost 3 bases, leaving 5 bases of the junction unmatched. The CDR3 DNA reads TGTGCCAGCTCACCGGGACTAGCAGTCGATGAGCAGTTCTTC. Residues: CASSPGLAVDEQFF.

In its sample, this clone was seen once. The rearrangement uses TRBV6-6 and TRBJ2-3; 9 nucleotides align to TRBD1. Trimming took 4 bases from V and 12 from J; bases not matched to a gene: 2. This CDR3 has 11 residues. Germline V gene lookup returns CDR1 MNHNY and CDR2 SVGAGI (reference sequence). The CDR3 DNA sequence: TGTGCCAGCAGTTCGGGACAGGGACAGTATTTT. Translating gives CASSSGQGQYF.

The chain employs TRBV19 and TRBJ2-1; 15 bases match TRBD2. The CDR3 is 15 residues long. With 6 bases clipped from V and 4 bases from J, the junction kept 1 base outside the gene matches. CDR1 LNHDA and CDR2 SQIVND come from the germline V gene (reference sequence). The CDR3 DNA is TGTGCCAGTAGCGGACTAGCGGGGGGGTACAATGAGCAGTTCTTC. Translation gives CASSGLAGGYNEQFF.

This rearrangement joins TRBV7-2 to TRBJ1-1; the D gene is possibly TRBD1 (6 bases). Trimming removed 4 bases at V and 5 bases at J, with 17 bases between. This CDR3 has 15 amino acids. Germline V CDR1 and CDR2: SGHTA, FQGNSA. CDR3 nucleotide sequence: TGTGCCAGCAGCTCATTTTTACAGGGAGAGACTGAAGCTTTCTTT. Protein sequence: CASSSFLQGETEAFF.

The chain carries TRBV6-1 and TRBJ1-1; possible D gene TRBD1, 5 bases. Germline CDR1 is MNHNS and CDR2 is SASEGT. The V gene lost 3 bases and the J gene lost 4 bases, with 6 bases spanning the gap. CDR3 length equals 12 residues. CDR3 sequence (DNA): TGTGCCAGCAGTGAGGGGCTCACTGAAGCTTTCTTT. Translation gives CASSEGLTEAFF.

J is TRBJ2-5 and V is TRBV5-3; 11 bases are a match to TRBD2. TRBV5-3 is classed as an ORF, of uncertain function. The V gene end was trimmed by 4 bases and the J gene end by 5 bases; junction bases not matched to a gene: 1. This CDR3 has 13 residues. The CDR3 DNA reads TGTGCCAGAAGCCGACTAGCGGGGGAGACCCAGTACTTC. It encodes CARSRLAGETQYF.

The rearrangement joins TRBV19 to TRBJ2-7; 11 nucleotides line up with TRBD2. V dropped 5 bases and J dropped 7; count of bases not matched to a gene: 10. The CDR3 is 15 residues long. Germline V CDR1 and CDR2: LNHDA, SQIVND (reference sequence). The CDR3 DNA is TGTGCCAGTAGTTTGACTAGCGGGGCCTCCTTTGAGCAGTACTTC. Residues: CASSLTSGASFEQYF.

The chain is built from TRBV6-1 and TRBJ1-4, with a possible D match to TRBD1 (5 bases). The germline gives CDR1 MNHNS, CDR2 SASEGT. Trimming took 8 bases from V and 4 from J, leaving 11 bases between them. The CDR3 totals 13 residues. The chain's CDR3 is CASRGTVNEKLFF. In nucleotides, the CDR3 is TGTGCCAGCCGCGGGACGGTTAATGAAAAACTGTTTTTT.

The genes are TRBV7-2 and TRBJ2-7; TRBD1 agrees at 10 bases. Trimming took 4 bases from V and 5 from J; bases not matched to a gene: 5. The length of the CDR3 is 14 residues. Germline CDR1 SGHTA, CDR2 FQGNSA. CDR3 loop: CASSSRDRGNEQYF. For the CDR3, the DNA is TGTGCCAGCAGCTCGCGGGACAGGGGCAACGAGCAGTACTTC. Full variable domain (remainder filled in from reference TRBV7-2 and TRBJ2-7): GAGVSQSPSNKVTEKGKDVELRCDPISGHTALYWYRQSLGQGLEFLIYFQGNSAPDKSGLPSDRFSAERTGGSVSTLTIQRTQQEDSAVYLCASSSRDRGNEQYFGPGTRLTVT.

The chain carries TRBV7-6 and TRBJ2-7, with 8 bases aligning to TRBD1. Germline V gene data show CDR1 as SGHVS and CDR2 as FNYEAQ. This CDR3 region has 16 residues. Germline trimming cut 5 bases from V and 3 bases from J; bases unmatched to any gene: 12. The CDR3 protein is CASSRARLDRDYEQYF. For the CDR3, the DNA is TGTGCCAGCAGCAGGGCAAGACTGGACAGGGACTACGAGCAGTACTTC. The entire variable domain, with the rest obtained from reference TRBV7-6 and TRBJ2-7, is as follows: GAGVSQSPRYKVTKRGQDVALRCDPISGHVSLYWYRQALGQGPEFLTYFNYEAQQDKSGLPNDRFSAERPEGSISTLTIQRTEQRDSAMYRCASSRARLDRDYEQYFGPGTRLTVT.

The chain uses TRBV2 and TRBJ2-3; 11 bases are shared with TRBD1. The CDR3 runs to 15 residues. The trim removed 7 bases at V and 0 bases at J, leaving 3 bases unmatched. Germline V gene data show CDR1 as SNHLY and CDR2 as FYNNEI. The DNA of the CDR3 is TGTGCCAGCAACCGGGACAGGGGGAGCACAGATACGCAGTATTTT. This translates into CASNRDRGSTDTQYF.

This clone turned up a few times. This chain joins TRBV5-5 and TRBJ2-2, with 10 positions matching TRBD1. Germline lookup yields CDR1 SGHKS and CDR2 YYEKEE (reference sequence). Trimming took 5 bases from V and 5 from J; bases not matched to a gene: 6. This CDR3 region has 15 residues. The CDR3 loop reads CASRGTGDWTGELFF. The CDR3 DNA reads as TGTGCCAGCAGAGGGACAGGGGATTGGACCGGGGAGCTGTTTTTT. The variable domain in full, completed from reference TRBV5-5 and TRBJ2-2, reads DAGVTQSPTHLIKTRGQQVTLRCSPISGHKSVSWYQQVLGQGPQFIFQYYEKEERGRGNFPDRFSARQFPNYSSELNVNALLLGDSALYLCASRGTGDWTGELFFGEGSRLTVL.

The rearrangement links TRBV10-3 to TRBJ2-7; tentatively, D is TRBD2 (6 bases). There are 13 residues in the CDR3. V lost 6 bases and J 2 bases, leaving 11 bases between the germline ends. Germline V gives CDR1 ENHRY, CDR2 SYGVKD. The CDR3 DNA follows: TGTGCCATCAGCACGGGGGATACCTACGAGCAGTACTTC. Translation: CAISTGDTYEQYF.

V gene TRBV6-1 combines with J gene TRBJ1-4; TRBD1 agrees at 8 bases. V dropped 5 bases and J dropped 6; count of bases not matched to a gene: 5. This CDR3 has 14 amino acids. The germline V gene encodes CDR1 MNHNS and CDR2 SASEGT. CDR3 nucleotide sequence: TGTGCCAGCAGTTCAGGGGGCGCGGATGAAAAACTGTTTTTT. It encodes CASSSGGADEKLFF.

The J gene is TRBJ1-4, the V gene TRBV2; weak D call: TRBD1 (5 bases). Germline CDR1 and CDR2: SNHLY and FYNNEI. The V end was cut by 10 bases, the J end by 4 bases, with 19 bases between. The CDR3 sequence is 15 residues long. Here the CDR3 reads CATTNRGGDNEKLFF. CDR3 DNA: TGTGCCACCACCAATCGGGGAGGGGATAATGAAAAACTGTTTTTT.

The J gene is TRBJ1-6, the V gene TRBV19; the match to TRBD1 covers 8 bases. Germline loops: CDR1 LNHDA, CDR2 SQIVND (reference sequence). V shed 7 bases and J 6 bases; nucleotides not matched to a gene: 2. The CDR3 runs 13 residues. The CDR3, as DNA: TGTGCCAGTAACGACAGGGGTAATTCACCCCTCCACTTT. Translating it yields CASNDRGNSPLHF.

This rearrangement joins TRBV30 to TRBJ1-1; D gene uncertain. V dropped 0 bases and J dropped 5 bases, with 13 bases sitting between them. This CDR3 is built from 14 residues. The germline gives CDR1 GTSNPN, CDR2 SVGIG (reference sequence). The CDR3 here is CAWSVVNRGTEAFF. CDR3 coding DNA: TGTGCCTGGAGTGTCGTGAACCGCGGGACTGAAGCTTTCTTT.

This chain uses TRBV9 with TRBJ2-3; TRBD2 matches 7 bases. The CDR3 has 16 amino acids. The V segment lost 0 bases and the J segment 1 base; nucleotides outside the gene matches: 5. Germline CDR1 SGDLS, CDR2 YYNGEE. CDR3 sequence reads: CASSVDGGSGTDTQYF. DNA for the CDR3: TGTGCCAGCAGCGTAGATGGCGGGAGTGGCACAGATACGCAGTATTTT.

The rearrangement links TRBV29-1 to TRBJ2-5; weak D call: TRBD2 (6 bases). V lost 5 bases and J lost 5, with 12 bases in between. Germline V lookup: CDR1 SQVTM, CDR2 ANQGSEA. The CDR3 has 12 residues. The CDR3 spells CSVSPGVETQYF. The CDR3 bases are TGCAGCGTTTCACCGGGGGTGGAGACCCAGTACTTC.

J is TRBJ1-3 and V is TRBV19; weak D call: TRBD1 (5 bases). The germline V and J ends were trimmed by 3 bases and 2 bases, with 11 bases remaining between them. The CDR3 length is 15 residues. Germline V CDR1 and CDR2: LNHDA, SQIVND (reference sequence). The CDR3 DNA sequence: TGTGCCAGTAGTATTGGCACGGGGGCTGGAAACACCATATATTTT. Its translation is CASSIGTGAGNTIYF.

The chain uses TRBV15 and TRBJ1-1; D is undetermined. V lost 0 bases and J lost 0, with 5 bases in between. Germline assignment: CDR1 LNHNV and CDR2 YYDKDF (reference sequence). The CDR3 loop spans 14 amino acids. CDR3 region: CATSRDQVNTEAFF. The CDR3 DNA reads TGTGCCACCAGCAGAGACCAGGTGAACACTGAAGCTTTCTTT.

The chain couples TRBV27 to TRBJ2-7; 7 nucleotides align to TRBD1. Germline lookup yields CDR1 MNHEY and CDR2 SMNVEV (reference sequence). The J segment lost 2 bases and the V segment lost 2 bases, leaving 0 bases of the junction unmatched. CDR3 length: 13 residues. DNA of the CDR3: TGTGCCAGCAGTTTACAGGGGGCCTACGAGCAGTACTTC. Amino acids: CASSLQGAYEQYF.

The CDR3 is CASSSGTGIYEQYF. In DNA, the CDR3 is TGTGCCAGCAGCTCCGGGACAGGGATCTACGAGCAGTACTTC. The chain is built from TRBV5-6 and TRBJ2-7, with 9 bases lining up with TRBD1. V lost 3 bases to trimming and J lost 3 bases; unmatched junction nucleotides: 4. Germline CDR1 and CDR2: SGHDT and YYEEEE. This CDR3 has 14 residues. The full variable domain, rest sourced from reference TRBV5-6 and TRBJ2-7, is DAGVTQSPTHLIKTRGQQVTLRCSPKSGHDTVSWYQQALGQGPQFIFQYYEEEERQRGNFPDRFSGHQFPNYSSELNVNALLLGDSALYLCASSSGTGIYEQYFGPGTRLTVT.

This clone was seen at least ten times. The chain is built from TRBV23-1 and TRBJ1-6, with 8 bases lining up with TRBD1. TRBV23-1 is identified as an open reading frame with a role that is uncertain. The CDR3 consists of 16 residues. The junction had 8 bases not matched to a gene; V was cut back by 3 bases and J by 7 bases. In DNA form, the CDR3 reads TGCGCCAGCAGTCAGACAGGACAGGGCGTAAATTCACCCCTCCACTTT. Residues: CASSQTGQGVNSPLHF.

The J gene is TRBJ2-2, the V gene TRBV6-1, with D possibly matching TRBD2 (5 bases). Per germline, CDR1 MNHNS and CDR2 SASEGT. CDR3 size: 15 residues. The germline V and J ends were trimmed by 7 bases and 3 bases, with 15 bases remaining between them. CDR3 sequence: CASNRRSGYTGELFF. The CDR3, as DNA: TGTGCCAGCAACCGGAGGAGCGGCTACACCGGGGAGCTGTTTTTT.

This sequence joins TRBV4-3 and TRBJ2-5, with D unclear. CDR1 and CDR2 from the germline V gene are LGHNA and YSLEER. The CDR3 is made up of 14 amino acids. V was shortened by 0 bases and J by 4 bases, with 9 bases between the two germline ends. The CDR3 reads CASSQEDQAETQYF. CDR3 DNA: TGCGCCAGCAGCCAAGAGGATCAGGCAGAGACCCAGTACTTC.

The CDR3 protein is CASSIGTGRFLGSNQPQHF. DNA for the CDR3: TGTGCCAGTAGTATAGGGACAGGGAGGTTTCTCGGGAGCAATCAGCCCCAGCATTTT. This chain joins TRBV19 and TRBJ1-5, with 8 bases aligning to TRBD1. The CDR3 loop spans 19 amino acids. CDR1 and CDR2 (germline): LNHDA, SQIVND (reference sequence). V lost 1 base to trimming and J lost 1 base; unmatched junction nucleotides: 12.

CDR3 sequence reads: CASSFEGTSGDTDTQYF. CDR3 DNA: TGTGCCAGCAGTTTCGAAGGGACTAGCGGGGACACAGATACGCAGTATTTT. The chain has TRBV27 and TRBJ2-3, with 13 bases matching TRBD2. The CDR3 contains 17 residues. With V trimmed by 3 bases and J by 2 bases, 5 bases remained unmatched. Per the germline V gene, CDR1 is MNHEY and CDR2 is SMNVEV (reference sequence).

This sequence joins TRBV10-3 and TRBJ1-1; weak D call: TRBD1 (5 bases). This CDR3 spans 17 amino acids. Per the germline V gene, CDR1 is ENHRY and CDR2 is SYGVKD. The ends were cut back, 0 bases at V and 0 bases at J, with 14 bases in the middle. The CDR3 DNA reads TGTGCCATCAGTGAGTCTGACCTCCCCAGGGTGAACACTGAAGCTTTCTTT. It yields the protein CAISESDLPRVNTEAFF.